Each of the 20 T cell receptor beta chains below was sequenced from the same sample in a study of blood T cell repertoires in COVID-19. Profiling relied on immunoSEQ multiplex PCR, and the TCRdb table lists in-frame clones only, not all of them. Found here are over 200,000 clones, 90% of them singletons; the top ten hold roughly 2.7%. Sequenced material: peripheral blood. All receptors come from a man aged 25 to 45 with COVID-19, enrolled during active disease.

This chain links TRBV5-5 with TRBJ1-2; D gene ambiguous. Germline V gene data show CDR1 as SGHKS and CDR2 as YYEKEE (reference sequence). Trimming stripped 5 bases from V and 3 bases from J, with 14 bases between. This CDR3 contains 14 residues. The CDR3 is CASREGPGHYGYTF. The DNA for the CDR3 is TGTGCCAGCAGAGAGGGTCCAGGTCACTATGGCTACACCTTC.

The J gene is TRBJ2-1, the V gene TRBV5-1, with 11 bases lining up with TRBD2. The germline CDR1 and CDR2 sequences are SGHRS and YFSETQ. The V gene end was trimmed by 0 bases and the J gene end by 8 bases; junction bases not matched to a gene: 4. This CDR3 is 15 amino acids long. CDR3 coding DNA: TGCGCCAGCAGCTTGGTAGCGGGGGGGCCTTATGAGCAGTTCTTC. This gives the protein CASSLVAGGPYEQFF.

The J gene is TRBJ1-2, the V gene TRBV18; D not resolved. The germline V and J ends were trimmed by 6 bases and 4 bases, with 15 bases remaining between them. The CDR3 is 14 residues long. In germline, CDR1 is KGHSH, CDR2 LQKENI. This chain's CDR3 is CASSQAQDSYGYTF. CDR3 sequence (DNA): TGTGCCAGCTCCCAGGCGCAAGATTCCTATGGCTACACCTTC.

The rearrangement joins TRBV3-1 (or the pseudogene TRBV3-2) to TRBJ1-2, with D unclear. The CDR3 covers 13 residues. Germline V gives CDR1 LGHDT, CDR2 YNNKEL (reference sequence). V was cut by 3 bases and J by 4 bases, with 9 bases left in between. CDR3 amino acids: CASSHRVPYGYTF. The CDR3, as DNA: TGTGCCAGCAGCCACCGCGTCCCCTATGGCTACACCTTC.

This clone was observed a few times. The chain carries TRBV7-3 and TRBJ1-6, with D perhaps matching TRBD1 (5 bases). Looked up from germline, CDR1 is SGHTA and CDR2 is FQGTGA. This CDR3 region has 14 residues. Deletions cut 4 bases from V and 6 bases from J, with 10 bases between. The CDR3 sequence: CASSSGLTNSPLHF. In DNA form, the CDR3 reads TGTGCCAGCAGCTCGGGACTCACTAATTCACCCCTCCACTTT. Full variable domain (remainder filled in from reference TRBV7-3 and TRBJ1-6): GAGVSQTPSNKVTEKGKYVELRCDPISGHTALYWYRQSLGQGPEFLIYFQGTGAADDSGLPNDRFFAVRPEGSVSTLKIQRTERGDSAVYLCASSSGLTNSPLHFGNGTRLTVT.

This sequence joins TRBV5-6 and TRBJ1-2, with 8 bases that match TRBD1. Germline V gene lookup returns CDR1 SGHDT and CDR2 YYEEEE. The junction had 11 bases not matched to a gene; V was cut back by 4 bases and J by 6 bases. The length of the CDR3 is 15 residues. CDR3 sequence reads: CASSPDTGGSNGYTF. In DNA, the CDR3 is TGTGCCAGCAGCCCTGATACAGGGGGAAGCAATGGCTACACCTTC.

This clone was seen many times. This sequence joins TRBV19 and TRBJ1-4, with a weak D call TRBD1 (5 bases). The CDR3 consists of 17 residues. V lost 3 bases and J lost 0, with 14 bases in between. CDR1 and CDR2 from the germline V gene are LNHDA and SQIVND (reference sequence). The CDR3, as DNA: TGTGCCAGTAGTATGAACAGGTTTATCGCAACTAATGAAAAACTGTTTTTT. This translates into CASSMNRFIATNEKLFF. The full variable domain, its missing parts supplied by reference TRBV19 and TRBJ1-4, is DGGITQSPKYLFRKEGQNVTLSCEQNLNHDAMYWYRQDPGQGLRLIYYSQIVNDFQKGDIAEGYSVSREKKESFPLTVTSAQKNPTAFYLCASSMNRFIATNEKLFFGSGTQLSVL.

The chain uses TRBV6-1 and TRBJ2-1, with 9 bases fitting TRBD1. Losses at the gene ends were 1 base for V and 4 bases for J; bases not matched to a gene: 8. Germline V gene sequence: CDR1 MNHNS, CDR2 SASEGT. The CDR3 has 17 amino acids. CDR3 protein: CASSEGFGTGSYNEQFF. CDR3 sequence (DNA): TGTGCCAGCAGTGAAGGGTTTGGGACAGGGTCTTACAATGAGCAGTTCTTC.

The V and J genes are TRBV14 and TRBJ2-2, with a tentative D call TRBD2 (6 bases). There are 14 residues in the CDR3. Germline V gives CDR1 SGHDN, CDR2 FVKESK. V was clipped by 2 bases and J by 7 bases, with 11 bases between them. CDR3 nucleotides: TGTGCCAGCAGCCAACGGGGGAGAGACGGGGAGCTGTTTTTT. Translating gives CASSQRGRDGELFF. The full variable domain, its missing parts supplied by reference TRBV14 and TRBJ2-2, is EAGVTQFPSHSVIEKGQTVTLRCDPISGHDNLYWYRRVMGKEIKFLLHFVKESKQDESGMPNNRFLAERTGGTYSTLKVQPAELEDSGVYFCASSQRGRDGELFFGEGSRLTVL.

This chain links TRBV18 with TRBJ1-3; D gene ambiguous. The V end lost 6 bases, the J end lost 10 bases, and 16 bases lay between the germline ends. Germline CDR1 KGHSH, CDR2 LQKENI. The CDR3 length is 13 residues. CDR3 residues: CASSSDGGRTIYF. DNA of the CDR3: TGTGCCAGCTCTTCAGACGGCGGGAGGACCATATATTTT.

CDR3 protein: CASSPSRGLSNQPQHF. CDR3 in DNA: TGTGCCAGCAGTCCCTCGCGGGGGCTTAGCAATCAGCCCCAGCATTTT. This sequence joins TRBV27 and TRBJ1-5, with D perhaps TRBD1 (6 bases). The germline V and J ends were trimmed by 5 bases and 0 bases, with 14 bases remaining between them. In germline, CDR1 is MNHEY, CDR2 SMNVEV (reference sequence). The CDR3 is 16 residues long.

The chain is built from TRBV3-1 (or the pseudogene TRBV3-2) and TRBJ1-3; D might be TRBD1 (6 bases). There are 15 residues in the CDR3. The V gene's germline CDR1 is LGHDT and CDR2 YNNKEL (reference sequence). V was cut by 4 bases and J by 0 bases, with 10 bases left in between. The DNA for the CDR3 is TGTGCCAGCAGCCCCACAGGGAACTCTGGAAACACCATATATTTT. Its protein product is CASSPTGNSGNTIYF.

This clone was recorded only once. The chain couples TRBV27 to TRBJ2-1; 9 nucleotides align to TRBD2. Germline values: CDR1 MNHEY, CDR2 SMNVEV (reference sequence). This CDR3 has 14 amino acids. V trimming: 0 bases; J trimming: 10 bases; junction bases outside the gene matches: 4. Here the CDR3 DNA reads TGTGCCAGCAGTTTATCGACTAGCGGCCCCGAGCAGTTCTTC. Translation gives CASSLSTSGPEQFF.

This clone occurred once. This chain links TRBV2 with TRBJ1-5, with D hard to call. The V gene's germline CDR1 is SNHLY and CDR2 FYNNEI. CDR3 length: 15 residues. Between the trimmed V and J ends, which lost 4 bases and 0 bases, there was a span of 10 bases. The CDR3 DNA sequence: TGTGCCAGCAGTGGGCGGATTAATAGCAATCAGCCCCAGCATTTT. Translating it yields CASSGRINSNQPQHF.

The V and J genes are TRBV27 and TRBJ2-7; D is unresolved. Looked up from germline, CDR1 is MNHEY and CDR2 is SMNVEV (reference sequence). Trimming pared 0 bases from V and 7 bases from J, leaving 16 bases between. There are 15 residues in the CDR3. The CDR3: CASSLSRNTAAEQYF. CDR3 nucleotide sequence: TGTGCCAGCAGTTTATCCCGGAATACCGCGGCTGAGCAGTACTTC.

V gene TRBV6-2 or TRBV6-3 combines with J gene TRBJ2-1; 7 bases align to TRBD1. Germline V gene data show CDR1 as MNHEY and CDR2 as SVGEGT. CDR3 size: 14 residues. The trim removed 2 bases at V and 7 bases at J, leaving 5 bases unmatched. CDR3 DNA: TGTGCCAGCAGTTACGGGGGCAGGGGGAATGAGCAGTTCTTC. This translates into CASSYGGRGNEQFF.

In this sample, this clone turned up once. The chain recombines TRBV19 with TRBJ1-5; D is possibly TRBD1 (5 bases). CDR1 LNHDA and CDR2 SQIVND come from the germline V gene (reference sequence). V was clipped by 6 bases and J by 7 bases, with 19 bases between them. The CDR3 spans 15 residues. The CDR3 DNA is TGTGCCAGTAGCCGATACACTGACGGGGGGCAGCCCCAGCATTTT. This sequence encodes CASSRYTDGGQPQHF.

A single count supports this clone. The chain is built from TRBV5-6 and TRBJ2-2; TRBD1 matches 7 bases. V was pared by 4 bases and J by 1 base, with 4 bases of the junction left unmatched. The CDR3 runs to 15 residues. CDR1 SGHDT and CDR2 YYEEEE come from the germline V gene. The CDR3 nucleotides are TGTGCCAGCAGCCCTGGGACAGTGAACACCGGGGAGCTGTTTTTT. It is translated as CASSPGTVNTGELFF. Supplemented by reference TRBV5-6 and TRBJ2-2, the full variable domain reads DAGVTQSPTHLIKTRGQQVTLRCSPKSGHDTVSWYQQALGQGPQFIFQYYEEEERQRGNFPDRFSGHQFPNYSSELNVNALLLGDSALYLCASSPGTVNTGELFFGEGSRLTVL.

J is TRBJ2-2 and V is TRBV5-5; 12 bases fit TRBD1. CDR3 length: 16 amino acids. Looked up from germline, CDR1 is SGHKS and CDR2 is YYEKEE (reference sequence). V was pared by 2 bases and J by 4 bases, with 3 bases of the junction left unmatched. The CDR3 is CASSLGTGGRTGELFF. For the CDR3, the DNA is TGTGCCAGCAGCTTAGGGACAGGGGGCCGCACCGGGGAGCTGTTTTTT.

The V call is TRBV19, the J call TRBJ1-1; 7 bases are a match to TRBD1. This CDR3 is built from 16 residues. Germline loops: CDR1 LNHDA, CDR2 SQIVND (reference sequence). V shed 3 bases and J 0 bases; nucleotides not matched to a gene: 7. The CDR3: CASSIGAGGMNTEAFF. The CDR3 coding sequence is TGTGCCAGTAGTATCGGGGCAGGGGGGATGAACACTGAAGCTTTCTTT.